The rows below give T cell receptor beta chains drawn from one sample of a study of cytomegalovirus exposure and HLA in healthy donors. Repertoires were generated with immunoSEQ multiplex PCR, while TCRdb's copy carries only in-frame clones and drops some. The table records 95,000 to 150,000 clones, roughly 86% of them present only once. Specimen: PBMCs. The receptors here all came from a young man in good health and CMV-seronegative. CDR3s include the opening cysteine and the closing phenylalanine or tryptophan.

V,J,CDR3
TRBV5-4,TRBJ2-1,CASRSGGRGGNEQFF
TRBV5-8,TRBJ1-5,CASSLERPPGNQPQHF
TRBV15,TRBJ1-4,CATSRDATGYEKLFF
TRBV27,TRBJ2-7,CASSSPRGEQYF
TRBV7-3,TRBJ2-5,CASSLIGGAQETQYF
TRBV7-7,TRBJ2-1,CASSLGLAAAVDEQFF
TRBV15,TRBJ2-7,CATSRTPGTGSEQYF
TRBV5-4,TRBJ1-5,CASSLAGMGQPQHF
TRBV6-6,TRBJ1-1,CASSYPMNTEAFF
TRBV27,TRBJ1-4,CASSLTGVGEKLFF
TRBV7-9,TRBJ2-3,CASSFGWSGGATDTQYF
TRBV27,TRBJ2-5,CASSFARQETQYF
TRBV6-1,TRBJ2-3,CASSLNRERDTQYF
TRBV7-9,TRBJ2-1,CASSLAAGLSNEQFF
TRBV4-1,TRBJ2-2,CASSPHGQGSNGELFF
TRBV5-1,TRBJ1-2,CASSLEGRREDGYTF
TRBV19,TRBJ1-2,CASSSRGVSDYGYTF